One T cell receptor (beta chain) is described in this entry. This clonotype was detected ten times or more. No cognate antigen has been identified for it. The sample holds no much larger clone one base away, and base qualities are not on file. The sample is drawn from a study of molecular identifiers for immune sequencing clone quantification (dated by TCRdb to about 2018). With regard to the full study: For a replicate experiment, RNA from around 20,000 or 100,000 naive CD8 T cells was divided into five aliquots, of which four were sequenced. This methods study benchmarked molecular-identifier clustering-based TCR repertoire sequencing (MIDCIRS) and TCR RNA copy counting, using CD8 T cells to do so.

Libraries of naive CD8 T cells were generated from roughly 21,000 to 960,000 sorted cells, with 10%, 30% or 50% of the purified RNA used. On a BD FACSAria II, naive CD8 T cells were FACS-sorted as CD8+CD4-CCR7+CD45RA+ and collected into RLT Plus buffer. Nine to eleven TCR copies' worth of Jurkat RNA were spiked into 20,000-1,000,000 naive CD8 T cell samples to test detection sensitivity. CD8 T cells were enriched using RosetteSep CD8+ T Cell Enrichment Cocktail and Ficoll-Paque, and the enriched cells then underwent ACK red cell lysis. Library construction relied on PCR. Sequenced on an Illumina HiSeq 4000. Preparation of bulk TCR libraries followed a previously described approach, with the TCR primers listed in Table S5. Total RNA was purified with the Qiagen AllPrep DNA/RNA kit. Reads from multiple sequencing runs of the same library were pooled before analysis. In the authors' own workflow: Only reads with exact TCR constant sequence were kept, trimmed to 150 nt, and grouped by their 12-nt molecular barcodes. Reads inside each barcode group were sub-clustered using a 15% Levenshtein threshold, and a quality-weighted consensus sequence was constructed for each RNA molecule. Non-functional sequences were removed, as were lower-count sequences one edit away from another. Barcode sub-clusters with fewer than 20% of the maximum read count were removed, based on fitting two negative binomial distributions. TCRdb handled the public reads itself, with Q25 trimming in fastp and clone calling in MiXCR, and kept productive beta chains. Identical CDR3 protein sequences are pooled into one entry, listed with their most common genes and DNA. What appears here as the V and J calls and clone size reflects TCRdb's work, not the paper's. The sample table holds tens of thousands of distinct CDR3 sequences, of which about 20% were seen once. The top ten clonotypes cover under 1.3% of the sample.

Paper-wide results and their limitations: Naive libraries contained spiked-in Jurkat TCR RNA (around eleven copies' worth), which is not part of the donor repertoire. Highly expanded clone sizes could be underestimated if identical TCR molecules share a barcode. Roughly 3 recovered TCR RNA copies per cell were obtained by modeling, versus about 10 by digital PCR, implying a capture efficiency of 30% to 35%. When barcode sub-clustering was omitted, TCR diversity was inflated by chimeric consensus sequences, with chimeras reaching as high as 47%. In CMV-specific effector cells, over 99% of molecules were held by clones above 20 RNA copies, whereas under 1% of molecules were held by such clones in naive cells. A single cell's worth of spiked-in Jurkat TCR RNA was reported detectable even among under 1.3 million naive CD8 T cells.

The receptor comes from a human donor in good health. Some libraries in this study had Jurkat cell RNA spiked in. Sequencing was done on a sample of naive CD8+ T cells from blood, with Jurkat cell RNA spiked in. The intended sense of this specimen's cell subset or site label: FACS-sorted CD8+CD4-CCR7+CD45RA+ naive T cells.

The DNA is as follows: TGTGCCAGCAGCCCAGGAGATACGCAGTATTTT. Protein translation: CASSPGDTQYF. The rearrangement joined TRBV12-3 or TRBV12-4 to TRBJ2-3, with no D gene named confidently. Trimming removed 6 bases from V and 5 bases from J, leaving 6 bases between the germline ends. The CDR3, cysteine through phenylalanine, is 11 amino acids long. Only the CDR3 DNA stays, 33 bases, in frame from base 1.